One sample yielded the 15 T cell receptor beta chains listed below, sequenced in a study of Ad26.COV2.S vaccination and SARS-CoV-2 variants. The treatment: roughly 18 received Ad26.COV2.S at low or high dose, single or two shots; about 5 received placebo; per-sample allocation not given. The study sampled participants on day 63 after the first vaccine or placebo injection. Sequencing was performed with immunoSEQ multiplex PCR; in TCRdb, only in-frame clones are kept and a portion is missing. The sample comprises about 410,000 clones, roughly 90% of which are singletons, and around 2% rests with the top ten. The sample in question was peripheral blood, obtained in a trial of Ad26.COV2.S vaccine versus placebo. The receptors come from a person aged 18-60 years who received the Ad26.COV2.S COVID-19 vaccine or a placebo.

J is TRBJ2-7 and V is TRBV2; D is undetermined. CDR1 SNHLY and CDR2 FYNNEI come from the germline V gene. The CDR3 spans 12 residues. Trimming took off 3 bases at V and 4 bases at J, with 7 bases between the two ends. CDR3 coding DNA: TGTGCCAGCAGTGAGGGCCTGTACGAGCAGTACTTC. Translated, it gives CASSEGLYEQYF.

The chain employs TRBV29-1 and TRBJ2-3; TRBD2 might be the D (5 bases). V was cut by 8 bases and J by 5 bases, with 17 bases left in between. The CDR3 length is 13 residues. Germline V gene sequence: CDR1 SQVTM, CDR2 ANQGSEA. The CDR3 DNA reads as TGCAGCCTCATCGGGGATAGAGGAGATACGCAGTATTTT. Its protein is CSLIGDRGDTQYF.

V is TRBV28 and J is TRBJ1-1; D may be TRBD1 (5 bases). Per the germline V gene, CDR1 is MDHEN and CDR2 is SYDVKM. This CDR3 is built from 15 residues. Trimming took 4 bases from V and 8 from J, leaving 20 bases between them. Here the CDR3 DNA reads TGTGCCAGCAGTTCCTCCGGGCTGGGCCGGGACGAAGCTTTCTTT. Protein: CASSSSGLGRDEAFF.

The chain couples TRBV19 to TRBJ1-5; D is undetermined. The germline gives CDR1 LNHDA, CDR2 SQIVND (reference sequence). The V and J ends lost 5 bases and 5 bases respectively, with 13 bases between them. CDR3 length: 14 residues. The CDR3 region is CASSSRARDQPQHF. The CDR3 DNA sequence: TGTGCCAGTAGTTCAAGGGCTCGGGATCAGCCCCAGCATTTT.

V usage is TRBV3-1 (or the pseudogene TRBV3-2) and J usage is TRBJ2-3; 10 nucleotides line up with TRBD2. The CDR3 sequence is 16 residues long. CDR1 is LGHDT and CDR2 is YNNKEL in the germline V gene (reference sequence). Losses at the gene ends were 4 bases for V and 0 bases for J; bases not matched to a gene: 4. The CDR3 nucleotides are TGTGCCAGCAGCCTAACTAGCGGGGCAAGCACAGATACGCAGTATTTT. Its translation: CASSLTSGASTDTQYF.

The chain uses TRBV28 and TRBJ1-1; a weak D match, TRBD1 (5 bases). V was trimmed by 5 bases and J by 4 bases, leaving 17 bases between them. Germline loops: CDR1 MDHEN, CDR2 SYDVKM. This CDR3 is 15 amino acids long. DNA for the CDR3: TGTGCCAGCAGTGACGCGGGGGGAGGAGGCACTGAAGCTTTCTTT. This gives the protein CASSDAGGGGTEAFF.

This rearrangement joins TRBV9 to TRBJ2-2, with 8 bases identical to TRBD1. With 0 bases clipped from V and 6 bases from J, the junction kept 4 bases outside the gene matches. There are 15 residues in the CDR3. Germline V lookup: CDR1 SGDLS, CDR2 YYNGEE. The CDR3 reads CASSVGQGAPGELFF. The CDR3 nucleotides are TGTGCCAGCAGCGTAGGCCAGGGGGCGCCCGGGGAGCTGTTTTTT.

Ten or more counts support this clone. The V gene is TRBV3-1 (or the pseudogene TRBV3-2), the J gene TRBJ2-1; 11 positions agree with TRBD2. V shed 4 bases and J 2 bases; nucleotides not matched to a gene: 1. The CDR3 extends over 15 amino acids. CDR1 and CDR2 from the germline V gene are LGHDT and YNNKEL (reference sequence). CDR3 sequence (DNA): TGTGCCAGCAGCCGACTAGCGGGAACCTACAATGAGCAGTTCTTC. This translates into CASSRLAGTYNEQFF.

The chain combines TRBV2 with TRBJ1-3; perhaps TRBD1 as D (6 bases). The CDR3 is 19 amino acids. V was pared by 4 bases and J by 1 base, with 23 bases between. Germline V gene sequence: CDR1 SNHLY, CDR2 FYNNEI. The CDR3 DNA reads as TGTGCCAGCAGTGCCGACGCAAGTTGGACAGTCCCATCTGGAAACACCATATATTTT. The encoded protein is CASSADASWTVPSGNTIYF.

This clone was counted a single time. The rearrangement joins TRBV6-1 to TRBJ1-6; D is unclear. CDR1 MNHNS and CDR2 SASEGT come from the germline V gene. Trimming shortened V by 4 bases and J by 9 bases, and 4 bases separated the two germline ends. The CDR3 sequence is 11 residues long. The DNA for the CDR3 is TGTGCCAGCAGTGGAGCTTCACCCCTCCACTTT. Encoded protein: CASSGASPLHF.

The J gene is TRBJ1-4, the V gene TRBV21-1. TRBV21-1 is shown as a pseudogene. There are 13 residues in the CDR3. The CDR3 coding sequence is TGTGCCAGTAGCCCGGCCCGGAGTGAAAAACTGTTTTTT. Residues: CASSPARSEKLFF.

V and J are TRBV3-1 (or the pseudogene TRBV3-2) and TRBJ1-2, with a weak D call TRBD1 (5 bases). Germline V lookup: CDR1 LGHDT, CDR2 YNNKEL (reference sequence). The CDR3 totals 13 residues. Trimming shortened V by 0 bases and J by 13 bases, and 15 bases separated the two germline ends. The CDR3 nucleotides read TGTGCCAGCAGCCAAGATGGAAGGACGACAGTCACCTTC. It specifies CASSQDGRTTVTF.

The chain uses TRBV2 and TRBJ2-3, with TRBD1 matching over 9 bases. The CDR3 runs 16 residues. Trimming took 5 bases from V and 2 from J; bases not matched to a gene: 8. Looked up from germline, CDR1 is SNHLY and CDR2 is FYNNEI. DNA of the CDR3: TGTGCCAGCAGTTACCGGGACAGGGCCTTCACAGATACGCAGTATTTT. Translating gives CASSYRDRAFTDTQYF.

This sequence joins TRBV6-5 and TRBJ2-7, with no clear D. The germline gives CDR1 MNHEY, CDR2 SVGAGI. The CDR3 totals 14 residues. V lost 0 bases and J lost 7, with 13 bases in between. The CDR3 DNA follows: TGTGCCAGCAGTTACTCTGGCGGTTCTGCGGAGCAGTACTTC. Encoded protein: CASSYSGGSAEQYF.

The genes are TRBV6-5 and TRBJ2-7; D call uncertain. Germline V gene sequence: CDR1 MNHEY, CDR2 SVGAGI. The length of the CDR3 is 14 residues. V lost 7 bases, J lost 2 bases, and 15 bases lay in between. Written as DNA, the CDR3 is TGTGCCAGCACCCTCAGTGGAAGCGCCTACGAGCAGTACTTC. Its translation: CASTLSGSAYEQYF.